The clone carrying this T cell receptor beta chain was seen repeatedly, ten times or more. RNA transcripts were the template for amplifying TCR beta CDR3 regions. The study used the HTBI primer set for a first-round RT-PCR of the TCR CDR3. TCRdb reprocessed the multiplex PCR reads via MiXCR and lists one record per CDR3 protein. The table has around 570,000 distinct CDR3 sequences, less than 20% seen once; the top ten hold over 45%. This sample is part of a study of T cells in Graves' hyperthyroidism and ophthalmopathy. Lactation, pregnancy, other autoimmune disease or uncontrolled infection led to exclusion of patients. Per germline, CDR1 LGHDT and CDR2 YNNKEL (reference sequence). This CDR3 is built from 14 residues. The V gene lost 0 bases and the J gene lost 5 bases, with 10 bases spanning the gap.

This receptor was obtained from a man between 35 and 55 years old with Graves' ophthalmopathy. The sample taken for sequencing was blood. The J gene is TRBJ2-5, the V gene TRBV3-1; a weak D match, TRBD1 (6 bases). The CDR3, as DNA: TGTGCCAGCAGCCAAGAAGTTGGGGGCGAGACCCAGTACTTC. Its protein product is CASSQEVGGETQYF.